This entry lists 21 T cell receptor beta chains sequenced from one sample in a study of blood T cell repertoires in COVID-19. The method was immunoSEQ multiplex PCR; TCRdb's version includes in-frame clones alone and lacks a portion of them. Here the sample spans 50,000 to 75,000 clones, around 73% being singletons. The specimen sequenced was peripheral blood. These receptor sequences come from a man in his sixties with COVID-19, enrolled during active disease.

For the CDR3, the DNA is TGTGCCAGCAGTGAAAGGAGGTATGGGGAGACCCAGTACTTC. Its protein is CASSERRYGETQYF. The chain uses TRBV6-1 and TRBJ2-5; D is possibly TRBD2 (5 bases). V shed 2 bases and J shed 5 bases, with 12 bases lying between them. In germline, CDR1 is MNHNS, CDR2 SASEGT. This CDR3 region has 14 residues.

The chain carries TRBV7-6 and TRBJ1-2; D is unclear. Looked up from germline, CDR1 is SGHVS and CDR2 is FNYEAQ. Deletions cut 5 bases from V and 7 bases from J, with 8 bases between. The CDR3 sequence is 11 residues long. This chain's CDR3 is CASSVEAGYTF. CDR3 bases: TGTGCCAGCAGCGTTGAAGCTGGCTACACCTTC.

The chain recombines TRBV9 with TRBJ1-2; 8 bases are a match to TRBD1. Germline CDR1 and CDR2: SGDLS and YYNGEE. This CDR3 contains 14 residues. Germline trimming cut 4 bases from V and 2 bases from J; bases unmatched to any gene: 4. The CDR3 loop is CASSPRQGNYGYTF. The CDR3 DNA follows: TGTGCCAGCAGCCCTAGACAGGGGAACTATGGCTACACCTTC.

The chain combines TRBV19 with TRBJ1-1, with D unresolved. This CDR3 is 16 amino acids long. The germline CDR1 and CDR2 sequences are LNHDA and SQIVND (reference sequence). The V gene lost 4 bases and the J gene lost 0 bases, with 15 bases spanning the gap. CDR3 sequence (DNA): TGTGCCAGTAGTACCGGACTCCGATCTATGAACACTGAAGCTTTCTTT. It translates to CASSTGLRSMNTEAFF.

This rearrangement joins TRBV5-4 to TRBJ2-7, with 8 bases fitting TRBD1. This CDR3 region has 13 residues. Germline CDR1 and CDR2: SGHNT and YYREEE (reference sequence). With 4 bases clipped from V and 2 bases from J, the junction kept 2 bases outside the gene matches. The CDR3 DNA follows: TGTGCCAGCAGCGCGGACAGGGCCTACGAGCAGTACTTC. This translates into CASSADRAYEQYF. The complete variable domain, with remaining parts taken from reference TRBV5-4 and TRBJ2-7, reads ETGVTQSPTHLIKTRGQQVTLRCSSQSGHNTVSWYQQALGQGPQFIFQYYREEENGRGNFPPRFSGLQFPNYSSELNVNALELDDSALYLCASSADRAYEQYFGPGTRLTVT.

This chain connects TRBV12-3 or TRBV12-4 to TRBJ1-5; D is undetermined. The ends were cut back, 7 bases at V and 6 bases at J, with 13 bases in the middle. The CDR3 extends over 13 amino acids. The CDR3 protein is CASTPGGVQPQHF. The CDR3 region has the DNA TGTGCCAGCACTCCAGGCGGGGTTCAGCCCCAGCATTTT.

V gene TRBV9 combines with J gene TRBJ2-6; possibly TRBD1 for D (6 bases). CDR1 and CDR2 from the germline V gene are SGDLS and YYNGEE. Trimming cost V 3 bases and J 4 bases, with 11 bases left between them. The CDR3 spans 15 residues. The CDR3, as DNA: TGTGCCAGCAGCGAGACCGGGACAGGGGCCAACGTCCTGACTTTC. Encoded protein: CASSETGTGANVLTF.

V is TRBV30 and J is TRBJ2-2, with 10 bases identical to TRBD1. Trimming at V came to 3 bases and at J to 4 bases, leaving 5 bases not matched to a gene. CDR1 and CDR2 from the germline V gene are GTSNPN and SVGIG (reference sequence). CDR3 length: 15 amino acids. The CDR3 coding sequence is TGTGCCTGGAGCCGGGACAGGGGAGGCACCGGGGAGCTGTTTTTT. Its protein is CAWSRDRGGTGELFF. The full variable domain, rest sourced from reference TRBV30 and TRBJ2-2, is SQTIHQWPATLVQPVGSPLSLECTVEGTSNPNLYWYRQAAGRGLQLLFYSVGIGQISSEVPQNLSASRPQDRQFILSSKKLLLSDSGFYLCAWSRDRGGTGELFFGEGSRLTVL.

In this sample, this clone turned up once. This chain connects TRBV15 to TRBJ2-5; the match to TRBD2 covers 8 bases. CDR3 length: 13 amino acids. Germline V gene data show CDR1 as LNHNV and CDR2 as YYDKDF (reference sequence). J was trimmed by 8 bases and V by 7 bases; bases with no gene match: 9. CDR3 nucleotide sequence: TGTGCCACCAACGTAGCGGGGACCGTAACCCAGTACTTC. This sequence encodes CATNVAGTVTQYF.

This rearrangement joins TRBV5-6 to TRBJ2-7, with a possible D match to TRBD1 (7 bases). The V gene's germline CDR1 is SGHDT and CDR2 YYEEEE. Trimming took off 5 bases at V and 3 bases at J, with 18 bases between the two ends. The CDR3 totals 15 residues. This CDR3 reads CASSPQGTGLYEQYF. The CDR3, as DNA: TGTGCCAGCAGTCCACAGGGGACGGGACTCTACGAGCAGTACTTC.

The table lists this clone with a count of one. The chain links TRBV6-5 to TRBJ2-1, with D possibly being TRBD1 (6 bases). The CDR3 runs 15 residues. Trimming took 2 bases from V and 9 from J, leaving 17 bases between them. The germline gives CDR1 MNHEY, CDR2 SVGAGI. This chain's CDR3 is CASSYTGTRGAEQFF. CDR3 nucleotide sequence: TGTGCCAGCAGTTACACCGGGACAAGAGGTGCTGAGCAGTTCTTC.

V is TRBV9 and J is TRBJ2-2; 9 bases fit TRBD2. The V gene's germline CDR1 is SGDLS and CDR2 YYNGEE. This CDR3 spans 18 amino acids. V lost 7 bases and J lost 2; bases outside the gene matches: 15. This chain's CDR3 is CASATYGLAPINTGELFF. The CDR3 DNA reads as TGTGCCAGCGCGACCTATGGACTAGCGCCTATTAACACCGGGGAGCTGTTTTTT.

The CDR3 DNA sequence: TGCAGCGTTGGCAGAAACTCCTACGAGCAGTACTTC. Its protein is CSVGRNSYEQYF. This sequence joins TRBV29-1 and TRBJ2-7; D ambiguous. This CDR3 contains 12 residues. Trimming stripped 4 bases from V and 0 bases from J, with 7 bases between. The germline gives CDR1 SQVTM, CDR2 ANQGSEA.

This clone was seen a handful of times. The chain is built from TRBV5-4 and TRBJ1-2, with a tentative D call TRBD1 (5 bases). The ends were cut back, 3 bases at V and 5 bases at J, with 11 bases in the middle. The V gene's germline CDR1 is SGHNT and CDR2 YYREEE (reference sequence). The CDR3 length is 13 residues. CDR3 residues: CASSYDSEYGYTF. CDR3 sequence (DNA): TGTGCCAGCAGCTACGACAGCGAGTATGGCTACACCTTC.

This clone occurred a few times. The V gene is TRBV28, the J gene TRBJ2-7; maybe TRBD1 (6 bases). The CDR3 runs 14 residues. CDR1 and CDR2 (germline): MDHEN, SYDVKM. Trimming took off 5 bases at V and 2 bases at J, with 13 bases between the two ends. Written as DNA, the CDR3 is TGTGCCAGCAGTCCCATGCCAGGGGCCTACGAGCAGTACTTC. It codes for CASSPMPGAYEQYF.

V usage is TRBV6-5 and J usage is TRBJ2-1, with 10 bases that match TRBD1. The V and J ends lost 5 bases and 8 bases, in that order; junction bases with no gene match: 6. Germline CDR1 and CDR2: MNHEY and SVGAGI. The CDR3 length is 14 residues. The CDR3, as DNA: TGTGCCAGCAGTAGGACAGGGGGGGGTGATGAGCAGTTCTTC. Translating it yields CASSRTGGGDEQFF.

The chain combines TRBV6-5 with TRBJ2-7; 8 nucleotides agree with TRBD1. Per germline, CDR1 MNHEY and CDR2 SVGAGI. The CDR3 covers 14 residues. The junction had 7 bases not matched to a gene; V was cut back by 4 bases and J by 5 bases. The CDR3 nucleotides read TGTGCCAGCAGTTTTGGACAGGGCCTGGACGAGCAGTACTTC. Its translation: CASSFGQGLDEQYF.

The chain links TRBV19 to TRBJ2-7; D perhaps matches TRBD1 (6 bases). CDR3 length equals 13 residues. Trimming stripped 5 bases from V and 4 bases from J, with 12 bases between. Looked up from germline, CDR1 is LNHDA and CDR2 is SQIVND (reference sequence). CDR3 nucleotide sequence: TGTGCCAGTAGTCCACGGGACACATACGAGCAGTACTTC. It is translated as CASSPRDTYEQYF.

This clone was seen a handful of times. The chain recombines TRBV7-9 with TRBJ2-7, with TRBD2 identical over 11 bases. CDR1 and CDR2 (germline): SEHNR, FQNEAQ (reference sequence). Trimming took 3 bases from V and 4 from J; bases not matched to a gene: 5. This CDR3 is 15 amino acids long. The CDR3 bases are TGTGCCAGCAGCTTCACTAGCGGGAGTGGGTACGAGCAGTACTTC. Translated: CASSFTSGSGYEQYF.

The gene calls are TRBV25-1 and TRBJ1-6; possible D gene TRBD1, 5 bases. Between the trimmed V and J ends, which lost 2 bases and 11 bases, there was a span of 13 bases. The germline gives CDR1 MGHDK, CDR2 SYGVNS. There are 14 residues in the CDR3. The CDR3 nucleotides read TGTGCCAGCAGTGAAATGGGGGGGGATACACCCCTCCACTTT. It encodes CASSEMGGDTPLHF. The entire variable domain, with the rest obtained from reference TRBV25-1 and TRBJ1-6, is as follows: EADIYQTPRYLVIGTGKKITLECSQTMGHDKMYWYQQDPGMELHLIHYSYGVNSTEKGDLSSESTVSRIRTEHFPLTLESARPSHTSQYLCASSEMGGDTPLHFGNGTRLTVT.

In DNA, the CDR3 is TGTGCCAGCAGTACCGGGACAGGCCGCAATGAGCAGTTCTTC. Encoded protein: CASSTGTGRNEQFF. The chain couples TRBV28 to TRBJ2-1; 8 bases are shared with TRBD1. The germline CDR1 and CDR2 sequences are MDHEN and SYDVKM. The CDR3 has 14 residues. The junction had 6 bases not matched to a gene; V was cut back by 5 bases and J by 6 bases.